A single sample gave rise to the 17 T cell receptor beta chains below, sequenced in a study of cytomegalovirus exposure and HLA in healthy donors. Using immunoSEQ multiplex PCR, the repertoire was profiled, and TCRdb retains in-frame clones only, with some absent. This table holds some 340,000 clones, about nine tenths found once. The material sequenced was PBMCs. The receptors were sampled from a woman aged 25 to 39 in good health and CMV-seropositive.

Points on this clone: An end of the junction does not agree with germline; a read error may underlie this. The chain carries TRBV29-1 and TRBJ2-1, with 16 bases that match TRBD2. This CDR3 has 18 residues. Germline V gene data show CDR1 as SQVTM and CDR2 as ANQGSEA. The CDR3 DNA is TGCAGCGTCGAAGGGACAGGGACTAGCGGGAGGGCCTTTTATGAGCAGTTCTTC. It yields the protein CSVEGTGTSGRAFYEQFF.

This chain uses TRBV12-5 with TRBJ2-7; TRBD2 aligns across 8 bases. Per the germline V gene, CDR1 is LGHNT and CDR2 is FRNRAP. The junction had 3 bases not matched to a gene; V was cut back by 2 bases and J by 6 bases. The CDR3 contains 13 residues. CDR3 sequence (DNA): TGTGCTAGTGGTTTGTCAACTAGCGGCGAGCAGTACTTC. Translating it yields CASGLSTSGEQYF.

The chain links TRBV7-9 to TRBJ2-5; TRBD2 agrees at 8 bases. V lost 2 bases, J lost 5 bases, and 4 bases stayed unmatched. Per germline, CDR1 SEHNR and CDR2 FQNEAQ (reference sequence). CDR3 length: 14 amino acids. CDR3 DNA: TGTGCCAGCAGCTTAACTAGCGGAAGGGAGACCCAGTACTTC. Its protein product is CASSLTSGRETQYF.

V usage is TRBV4-2 and J usage is TRBJ2-3; 9 bases are shared with TRBD2. CDR1 is LGHNA and CDR2 is YNFKEQ in the germline V gene. This CDR3 contains 18 residues. Trimming at V came to 1 base and at J to 5 bases, leaving 13 bases not matched to a gene. The CDR3 is CASSQGSAGGRQGDTQYF. Written as DNA, the CDR3 is TGTGCCAGCAGCCAAGGGTCCGCGGGGGGGCGCCAAGGAGATACGCAGTATTTT.

This sequence joins TRBV7-3 and TRBJ1-1, with D unclear. The CDR3 spans 15 residues. Trimming removed 1 base at V and 0 bases at J, with 9 bases between. The V gene's germline CDR1 is SGHTA and CDR2 FQGTGA. The CDR3 protein is CASSLSGGMNTEAFF. In DNA, the CDR3 is TGTGCCAGCAGCTTAAGCGGAGGGATGAACACTGAAGCTTTCTTT.

The chain joins TRBV6-5 to TRBJ1-2, with 8 bases aligning to TRBD1. The length of the CDR3 is 14 residues. With V trimmed by 0 bases and J by 8 bases, 5 bases remained unmatched. CDR1 is MNHEY, CDR2 SVGAGI, per germline. The CDR3 sequence is CASSYSTGVEGYTF. DNA for the CDR3: TGTGCCAGCAGTTACTCGACAGGGGTGGAGGGCTACACCTTC.

V usage is TRBV27 and J usage is TRBJ1-2; perhaps TRBD1 as D (5 bases). The CDR3 covers 14 residues. CDR1 and CDR2 from the germline V gene are MNHEY and SMNVEV (reference sequence). Deletions cut 0 bases from V and 2 bases from J, with 7 bases between. As DNA, the CDR3 is TGTGCCAGCAGTTTATCCCCAGGGAACTATGGCTACACCTTC. Protein: CASSLSPGNYGYTF.

V is TRBV4-1 and J is TRBJ2-7, with D possibly called TRBD1 or TRBD2 (5 bases each). Between the trimmed V and J ends, which lost 1 base and 7 bases, there was a span of 14 bases. Germline V gives CDR1 MGHRA, CDR2 YSYEKL. This CDR3 has 14 amino acids. Here the CDR3 DNA reads TGCGCCAGCAGCCAAGGGTTCGGGACGGGTGAGCAGTACTTC. This gives the protein CASSQGFGTGEQYF.

The chain recombines TRBV6-1 with TRBJ2-7; D is undetermined. V dropped 2 bases and J dropped 2 bases, with 22 bases sitting between them. The germline V gene encodes CDR1 MNHNS and CDR2 SASEGT. The CDR3 length is 18 residues. CDR3: CASSETFQTPLRTYEQYF. CDR3 coding DNA: TGTGCCAGCAGTGAAACTTTTCAGACACCCCTTAGAACCTACGAGCAGTACTTC.

The V call is TRBV5-1, the J call TRBJ2-7, with D hard to call. Deletions cut 5 bases from V and 4 bases from J, with 13 bases between. CDR3 size: 13 residues. The germline gives CDR1 SGHRS, CDR2 YFSETQ. As DNA, the CDR3 is TGCGCCAGCAGAACGGACGGAAGATACGAGCAGTACTTC. The encoded protein is CASRTDGRYEQYF.

This chain uses TRBV7-8 with TRBJ1-2; D remains unclear. This CDR3 is built from 17 residues. Germline V gene sequence: CDR1 SGHVS, CDR2 FQNEAQ. Trimming cost V 1 base and J 4 bases, with 19 bases left between them. DNA for the CDR3: TGTGCCAGCAGCTTAGGGGTGGCGGGGAAGACCGTCTATGGCTACACCTTC. Its protein is CASSLGVAGKTVYGYTF.

In this sample, this clone turned up once. The rearrangement links TRBV6-1 to TRBJ1-3; D possibly corresponds to TRBD1 (5 bases). The CDR3 runs 17 residues. Between the trimmed V and J ends, which lost 0 bases and 0 bases, there was a span of 12 bases. Germline CDR1 and CDR2: MNHNS and SASEGT. CDR3: CASSEARGRYSGNTIYF. The CDR3 DNA sequence: TGTGCCAGCAGTGAAGCGCGGGGCAGATACTCTGGAAACACCATATATTTT.

Remarks on this clone: This same CDR3 is encoded by further DNA sequences in the sample. The V and J genes are TRBV28 and TRBJ2-7; TRBD1 matches 7 bases. Germline CDR1 MDHEN, CDR2 SYDVKM. Unmatched junction bases numbered 2, after V lost 2 bases and J lost 4 bases. The CDR3 runs to 13 residues. CDR3 nucleotide sequence: TGTGCCAGCAGTTTAGGGACAGCTTACGAGCAGTACTTC. This codes for CASSLGTAYEQYF. Full variable domain (outside the CDR3, taken from reference TRBV28 and TRBJ2-7): DVKVTQSSRYLVKRTGEKVFLECVQDMDHENMFWYRQDPGLGLRLIYFSYDVKMKEKGDIPEGYSVSREKKERFSLILESASTNQTSMYLCASSLGTAYEQYFGPGTRLTVT.

This clone has only one observation. The chain has TRBV6-5 and TRBJ1-1; D call uncertain. The CDR3 extends over 11 amino acids. Germline-derived CDR1 and CDR2 are MNHEY and SVGAGI. V was cut by 6 bases and J by 6 bases, with 8 bases left in between. DNA for the CDR3: TGTGCCAGCAGCAATACCGCTGAAGCTTTCTTT. This gives the protein CASSNTAEAFF.

V usage is TRBV5-6 and J usage is TRBJ2-1; D possibly corresponds to TRBD1 (5 bases). Looked up from germline, CDR1 is SGHDT and CDR2 is YYEEEE. Trimming took 4 bases from V and 1 from J, leaving 18 bases between them. The CDR3 spans 17 residues. The CDR3 DNA reads TGTGCCAGCAGCCATAATATAGACAGCCGGTCCTACAATGAGCAGTTCTTC. Its translation: CASSHNIDSRSYNEQFF.

The chain is built from TRBV18 and TRBJ2-3; D call uncertain. Germline values: CDR1 KGHSH, CDR2 LQKENI. Deletions cut 5 bases from V and 0 bases from J, with 6 bases between. The CDR3 length is 13 residues. CDR3 in DNA: TGTGCCAGCTCATTATTGAGCACAGATACGCAGTATTTT. Translated, it gives CASSLLSTDTQYF.

This clone was seen only a few times. The chain combines TRBV30 with TRBJ2-1; D is unclear. CDR3 length: 11 amino acids. The ends were cut back, 3 bases at V and 2 bases at J, with 2 bases in the middle. Germline CDR1 is GTSNPN and CDR2 is SVGIG (reference sequence). This CDR3 is CAWRAYNEQFF. CDR3 coding DNA: TGTGCCTGGAGGGCCTACAATGAGCAGTTCTTC.